This T cell receptor beta chain emerged from a study of TIL therapy for anti-PD-1-resistant metastatic lung cancer. Trimming shortened V by 4 bases and J by 2 bases, and 13 bases separated the two germline ends. The CDR3 extends over 15 amino acids. In germline, CDR1 is SEHNR, CDR2 FQNEAQ (reference sequence). Sequencing used immunoSEQ v3. Sequencing used immunoSEQ multiplex PCR; TCRdb keeps in-frame clones, though not all of them. The table lists about 36,000 clones, more than 60% of them singletons. Time point meaning: pre-treatment sample, taken before nivolumab and TIL therapy. Enrollment ran from October 2017 to early 2020.

The sequence came from a person aged 25-85 years with non-small cell lung cancer. The sample was blood, taken at baseline. This chain connects TRBV7-9 to TRBJ2-3, with a weak D call TRBD2 (5 bases). CDR3 sequence: CASSSYLAITDTQYF. For the CDR3, the DNA is TGTGCCAGCAGCTCTTACCTAGCTATCACAGATACGCAGTATTTT.